Listed below are T cell receptor beta chains from one sample, sequenced in a study of early T cells in non-severe SARS-CoV-2 infection. TCRdb reprocessed the 5' RACE reads via MiXCR and lists one record per CDR3 protein. The profile shows around 80,000 distinct CDR3 sequences, 13% of them singletons. The sample comprised whole blood. These receptors were collected from an adult who was a healthcare worker with PCR-confirmed SARS-CoV-2 infection or an uninfected control (not recorded which). Each CDR3 is given with its conserved first and last residue. Fields, in order: V gene, J gene, CDR3 protein.

TRBV7-3,TRBJ1-1,CASSSDGGTEAFF
TRBV4-1,TRBJ1-2,CASSRERGEAGFYGYTF
TRBV7-9,TRBJ2-7,CASSPLAGGYYEQYF
TRBV29-1,TRBJ1-2,CSVDTGLDGYTF
TRBV20-1,TRBJ1-1,CSAPRRGSEAFF
TRBV7-9,TRBJ2-7,CASSPGVGGSSYEQYF
TRBV5-6,TRBJ1-1,CASSLTGGRTEAFF
TRBV28,TRBJ2-5,CASSLGHRRYQETQYF
TRBV18,TRBJ2-1,CASSPTGGTYNEQFF
TRBV6-4,TRBJ2-1,CASSGLAGAYNEQFF
TRBV2,TRBJ1-1,CASMTDMNTEAFF
TRBV6-1,TRBJ2-3,CASSLDRGRGTDTQYF
TRBV11-2,TRBJ1-2,CASSVTYGYTF